What follows describes a single T cell receptor beta chain. Its target is unknown. The V gene's germline CDR1 is LNHDA and CDR2 SQIVND (reference sequence). V gave up 6 bases and J gave up 4 bases; unmatched junction bases: 8. The CDR3 has 15 amino acids. These data come from a study of OX40 agonist ivuxolimab in advanced cancers. General study points: The study found among the lowest clonal expansion in partial responders at 0.1-3.0 mg/kg.

The repertoire was sequenced with immunoSEQ multiplex PCR; TCRdb's copy has only in-frame clones and lacks some. Of about 79,000 clones in the sample, 91% were seen once. The V call is TRBV19, the J call TRBJ2-2; 7 bases are shared with TRBD2. This material consisted of CD4+ or CD8+ T cells sorted from blood, taken in a trial of the OX40 agonist ivuxolimab. This receptor was obtained from an adult with an advanced solid tumor such as melanoma, head and neck, liver or kidney cancer. The chain's CDR3 is CASRRAGEGTGELFF. As DNA, the CDR3 is TGTGCCAGTAGGCGGGCGGGAGAGGGCACCGGGGAGCTGTTTTTT.